This T cell receptor beta chain was sequenced in a study of T cell responses to AZD1222 COVID-19 vaccine. Whole-study results and caveats: A reported finding is that nearly half of spike-specific TCRs target unmutated variant regions. Most donors were white British, females outnumbered males, and clonal diversity was possibly underestimated.

Using immunoSEQ multiplex PCR, the repertoire was profiled, and TCRdb retains in-frame clones only, with some absent. In the table there are around 150,000 clones, under 95% of which are singletons. Germline V gene lookup returns CDR1 DFQATT and CDR2 SNEGSKA (reference sequence). The CDR3 consists of 10 residues. Trimming removed 3 bases from V and 4 bases from J, with 3 bases in between. Worth noting for this clone: The antigen remains undetermined.

This receptor was obtained from an adult who received the AZD1222 COVID-19 vaccine. The chain uses TRBV20-1 and TRBJ2-5, with D unresolved. The sequenced sample was peripheral blood, obtained 28 days after the second AZD1222 dose. The CDR3 nucleotides are TGCAGTGCTAGCACAGAGACCCAGTACTTC. The encoded protein is CSASTETQYF.